This is a list of T cell receptor beta chains from one sample in a study of blood T cell repertoires in COVID-19. Repertoires were generated with immunoSEQ multiplex PCR, while TCRdb's copy carries only in-frame clones and drops some. In the table there are 90,000 to 100,000 clones, over 70% of which are singletons. The sample consisted of peripheral blood. The source is a man between 60 and 75 years old with acute or convalescent COVID-19. Both conserved end residues are part of each CDR3. The D gene is left open where the match is weak. The listing skips clone size in some rows; elsewhere it reads once, few, many or a size class.

>NA|TRBJ2-3|TRBV9|TRBD2
CASSALGLAGGPRKTDTQYF
TGTGCCAGCAGCGCCTTGGGACTAGCGGGAGGGCCAAGAAAAACAGATACGCAGTATTTT
>NA|TRBJ2-5|TRBV7-2|TRBD1
CASSLVQGAAETQYF
TGTGCCAGCAGCTTAGTACAGGGGGCTGCAGAGACCCAGTACTTC
>NA|TRBJ2-7|TRBV30|NA
CAWRKTAYSSYEQYF
TGTGCCTGGAGGAAAACAGCCTATAGCTCCTACGAGCAGTACTTC
>NA|TRBJ1-1|TRBV4-1|TRBD1
CASSLVRDRGHTEAFF
TGCGCCAGCAGCCTAGTACGGGACAGGGGGCACACTGAAGCTTTCTTT
>NA|TRBJ2-3|TRBV7-9|TRBD2
CASSLGGGRALGTDTQYF
TGTGCCAGCAGCTTAGGGGGCGGGAGGGCCCTAGGCACAGATACGCAGTATTTT
>NA|TRBJ2-2|TRBV4-3|NA
CASSHISATGELFF
TGCGCCAGCAGCCACATTAGCGCCACCGGGGAGCTGTTTTTT
>NA|TRBJ1-1|TRBV7-3|NA
CASSLRAEEAFF
TGTGCCAGCAGCTTAAGGGCCGAAGAAGCTTTCTTT
>NA|TRBJ2-1|TRBV6-2/TRBV6-3|TRBD2
CASSYSLAGGSNEQFF
TGTGCCAGCAGTTACTCTCTAGCGGGGGGGTCGAATGAGCAGTTCTTC
>NA|TRBJ2-5|TRBV6-5|NA
CASTGFETQYF
TGTGCCAGCACGGGGTTCGAGACCCAGTACTTC
>NA|TRBJ2-1|TRBV5-1|TRBD2
CASSPGTSDYNEQFF
TGCGCCAGCAGCCCCGGGACTAGCGACTACAATGAGCAGTTCTTC
>NA|TRBJ2-5|TRBV7-9|NA
CASSPSRGQETQYF
TGTGCCAGCAGCCCCTCTAGGGGCCAAGAGACCCAGTACTTC
>NA|TRBJ1-5|TRBV25-1|NA
CASSEGGNSNQPQHF
TGTGCCAGCAGTGAAGGGGGGAATAGCAATCAGCCCCAGCATTTT
>NA|TRBJ1-4|TRBV5-1|TRBD1
CASRLSGDRNEKLFF
TGCGCCAGCCGACTATCTGGGGACAGGAATGAAAAACTGTTTTTT
>NA|TRBJ2-7|TRBV4-3|NA
CASSQTQGSHYEQYF
TGCGCCAGCAGCCAGACCCAGGGATCCCACTACGAGCAGTACTTC
>NA|TRBJ2-1|TRBV5-4|TRBD2
CASSLEPTSGYNEQFF
TGTGCCAGCAGCTTGGAACCCACTAGCGGATACAATGAGCAGTTCTTC
>NA|TRBJ2-1|TRBV5-8|TRBD2
CASSRGLAGYNEQFF
TGTGCCAGCAGCAGGGGACTAGCGGGTTACAATGAGCAGTTCTTC
>NA|TRBJ2-5|TRBV20-1|TRBD2
CSASKGTGGRAETQYF
TGCAGTGCTAGTAAAGGGACCGGCGGGAGGGCAGAGACCCAGTACTTC
>NA|TRBJ1-1|TRBV10-3|NA
CAISESNRDTEAFF
TGTGCCATCAGTGAGTCGAACAGGGATACTGAAGCTTTCTTT
>once|TRBJ2-3|TRBV5-8|TRBD2
CASGELGGRGRDTQYF
TGTGCCAGCGGAGAATTGGGCGGGAGGGGTCGAGATACGCAGTATTTT
>NA|TRBJ2-7|TRBV27|NA
CASSRNGEGLSYEQYF
TGTGCCAGCAGTCGAAACGGGGAAGGTCTTTCCTACGAGCAGTACTTC
>NA|TRBJ2-7|TRBV24-1|NA
CATSDGGGEAYEQYF
TGTGCCACCAGTGATGGAGGAGGGGAGGCCTACGAGCAGTACTTC
>NA|TRBJ2-7|TRBV7-2|TRBD2
CASSLALAGGIGEQYF
TGTGCCAGCAGCTTAGCGCTAGCGGGAGGAATTGGCGAGCAGTACTTC
>once|TRBJ2-1|TRBV13|NA
CASSLNGGGRLNNEQFF
TGTGCCAGCAGCCTCAATGGGGGCGGAAGACTGAACAATGAGCAGTTCTTC
>few|TRBJ1-3|TRBV19|TRBD1
CASTGQGNTIYF
TGTGCCAGTACGGGACAGGGAAACACCATATATTTT
>NA|TRBJ1-2|TRBV6-1|NA
CASSEIGSVNYGYTF
TGTGCCAGCAGTGAAATAGGCAGCGTTAACTATGGCTACACCTTC
>NA|TRBJ2-3|TRBV11-2|TRBD2
CASSWGGTTTDTQYF
TGTGCCAGCAGCTGGGGGGGGACTACCACAGATACGCAGTATTTT
>NA|TRBJ1-5|TRBV6-2/TRBV6-3|NA
CASSYADNQPQHF
TGTGCCAGCAGTTATGCAGATAATCAGCCCCAGCATTTT
>NA|TRBJ1-5|TRBV19|TRBD1
CASRTLGQGVYQPQHF
TGTGCCAGTAGAACGCTGGGGCAGGGGGTTTATCAGCCCCAGCATTTT
>once|TRBJ1-6|TRBV3-1/TRBV3-2|TRBD1
CASSLRDSYNSPLHF
TGTGCCAGCAGCCTCCGGGACAGCTATAATTCACCCCTCCACTTT
>NA|TRBJ1-6|TRBV7-8|TRBD1
CASSQYSRQGGVGNSPLHF
TGTGCCAGCAGCCAGTACTCAAGACAGGGGGGAGTAGGTAATTCACCCCTCCACTTT
>NA|TRBJ2-3|TRBV6-2/TRBV6-3|TRBD2
CASSYSLAGELYF
TGTGCCAGCAGTTACTCACTAGCGGGAGAGCTGTATTTT
>NA|TRBJ1-5|TRBV6-5|TRBD1
CASVSGQGNQPQHF
TGTGCCAGCGTGTCGGGACAGGGGAATCAGCCCCAGCATTTT
>NA|TRBJ2-1|TRBV11-2|TRBD2
CASSFRAGGISYNEQFF
TGTGCCAGCAGCTTCCGAGCGGGGGGGATCTCCTACAATGAGCAGTTCTTC
>NA|TRBJ1-5|TRBV28|TRBD1
CASSRSGTGGSNQPQHF
TGTGCCAGCAGTCGGTCCGGGACAGGTGGTAGCAATCAGCCCCAGCATTTT
>NA|TRBJ1-5|TRBV6-2/TRBV6-3|TRBD1
CASSSATGVQPQHF
TGTGCCAGCAGTTCCGCGACAGGGGTTCAGCCCCAGCATTTT
>NA|TRBJ1-1|TRBV5-5|NA
CASSLDLDTEAFF
TGTGCCAGCAGCCTGGATCTTGACACTGAAGCTTTCTTT
>NA|TRBJ2-1|TRBV6-1|TRBD1
CASSEEIGTGYNEQFF
TGTGCCAGCAGTGAAGAAATCGGGACAGGGTACAATGAGCAGTTCTTC
>NA|TRBJ2-2|TRBV12-2|NA
CASPGGRPPHSLTGELFF
TGTGCAAGTCCGGGGGGGCGGCCTCCTCATTCACTTACCGGGGAGCTGTTTTTT
>NA|TRBJ1-1|TRBV12-3/TRBV12-4|NA
CASSLVGTEAFF
TGTGCCAGCAGTTTAGTCGGCACTGAAGCTTTCTTT
>NA|TRBJ1-3|TRBV19|TRBD1
CASSRPGQGAGNTIYF
TGTGCCAGTAGCCGACCCGGGCAGGGGGCTGGAAACACCATATATTTT
>NA|TRBJ2-1|TRBV7-2|TRBD2
CASSQLAGVYNEQFF
TGTGCCAGCAGCCAACTAGCGGGGGTCTACAATGAGCAGTTCTTC
>NA|TRBJ2-7|TRBV28|NA
CASSLLQTYEQYF
TGTGCCAGCAGTTTATTACAGACCTACGAGCAGTACTTC
>NA|TRBJ2-2|TRBV6-5|NA
CASRQAANTGELFF
TGTGCCAGCAGACAGGCTGCGAACACCGGGGAGCTGTTTTTT
>NA|TRBJ1-1|TRBV5-1|TRBD1
CASSLGGGRTEAFF
TGCGCCAGCAGCTTGGGAGGGGGCCGCACTGAAGCTTTCTTT
>NA|TRBJ2-5|TRBV29-1|TRBD2
CSVEPVRGGAETQYF
TGCAGCGTTGAACCAGTACGCGGGGGGGCTGAGACCCAGTACTTC
>NA|TRBJ1-1|TRBV7-9|NA
CASSLDLGGRTEAFF
TGTGCCAGCAGCTTAGATCTTGGGGGCCGAACTGAAGCTTTCTTT
>NA|TRBJ2-2|TRBV6-4|NA
CASSDSAGSGELFF
TGTGCCAGCAGTGACTCGGCGGGGTCCGGGGAGCTGTTTTTT
>NA|TRBJ2-2|TRBV7-2|TRBD2
CASSLDVTGLAANTGELFF
TGTGCCAGCAGCTTAGACGTCACGGGGCTAGCGGCTAACACCGGGGAGCTGTTTTTT
>NA|TRBJ2-4|TRBV19|TRBD1
CASQRQGENIQYF
TGTGCCAGTCAAAGACAGGGAGAAAACATTCAGTACTTC
>once|TRBJ2-1|TRBV5-5|NA
CASSLGPRVNEQFF
TGTGCCAGCAGCTTGGGGCCGAGGGTCAATGAGCAGTTCTTC
>NA|TRBJ2-5|TRBV7-2|NA
CASSLARVGTQYF
TGTGCCAGCAGCTTAGCCAGGGTAGGGACCCAGTACTTC
>NA|TRBJ2-5|TRBV6-5|TRBD1
CASSPRTGQETQYF
TGTGCCAGCAGTCCGAGGACAGGGCAAGAGACCCAGTACTTC
>NA|TRBJ2-3|TRBV6-2/TRBV6-3|NA
CASSSLSQGEQYF
TGTGCCAGCAGTTCCTTGTCTCAAGGGGAGCAGTATTTT
>NA|TRBJ1-5|TRBV19|TRBD1
CASSIAKLGGRNQPQHF
TGTGCCAGTAGTATCGCGAAGTTAGGGGGCCGAAATCAGCCCCAGCATTTT
>NA|TRBJ2-1|TRBV5-1|NA
CASSPLPSVDEQFF
TGCGCCAGCAGCCCCCTACCTAGCGTAGATGAGCAGTTCTTC
>NA|TRBJ1-4|TRBV7-2|NA
CASSSTGGAYNEKLFF
TGTGCCAGCAGCTCGACTGGGGGGGCGTATAATGAAAAACTGTTTTTT
>NA|TRBJ1-1|TRBV13|NA
CASSPRVITEAFF
TGTGCCAGCAGCCCCAGGGTAATAACTGAAGCTTTCTTT